These T cell receptor beta chains were read from a single sample in a study of multiple sclerosis patients with progressive multifocal leukoencephalopathy. Sequencing was performed with immunoSEQ multiplex PCR; in TCRdb, only in-frame clones are kept and a portion is missing. The sample comprises tens of thousands of clones, 85% to 90% of which are singletons, and about an eighth rests with the top ten. Sample: PBMCs, taken from a patient treated with natalizumab. These receptors originate from a young woman with progressive multifocal leukoencephalopathy. CDR3s include the opening cysteine and the closing phenylalanine or tryptophan. Fields, in order: V gene, J gene, D gene, clone size, CDR3 protein, CDR3 DNA. D genes are given only for firm matches. Only part of the rows carry a size: once, few, many, or a class if the clone is expanded.

TRBV4-2,TRBJ2-2,TRBD1,NA,CASSGTGDTGELFF,TGTGCCAGCAGCGGGACAGGGGACACCGGGGAGCTGTTTTTT
TRBV7-7,TRBJ2-1,NA,NA,CASSAGTSSYNEQFF,TGTGCTAGCAGCGCCGGGACCAGCTCCTACAATGAGCAGTTCTTC
TRBV5-4,TRBJ2-3,TRBD2,NA,CASSSGGTSGGLGADTQYF,TGTGCCAGCTCCTCGGGCGGGACTAGCGGGGGGTTAGGCGCAGATACGCAGTATTTT
TRBV9,TRBJ2-2,TRBD1,NA,CASSASRGPGELFF,TGTGCCAGCAGCGCGTCTAGGGGGCCCGGGGAGCTGTTTTTT
TRBV9,TRBJ1-1,NA,NA,CASSPPVGGTEAFF,TGTGCCAGCAGCCCCCCGGTTGGGGGAACTGAAGCTTTCTTT
TRBV7-2,TRBJ2-3,TRBD2,NA,CASSPPGTSGADTQYF,TGTGCCAGCAGCCCGCCCGGGACTAGCGGGGCAGATACGCAGTATTTT
TRBV4-3,TRBJ2-4,NA,few,CASSQDLLGVNIQYF,TGCGCCAGCAGCCAAGATCTGCTCGGGGTAAACATTCAGTACTTC
TRBV6-5,TRBJ1-1,NA,once,CASRSGATNTEAFF,TGTGCCAGCAGGAGCGGGGCCACGAACACTGAAGCTTTCTTT
TRBV7-6,TRBJ2-2,TRBD1,NA,CASSRSRDREDNTGELFF,TGTGCCAGCAGCCGGTCCCGGGACAGGGAAGATAACACCGGGGAGCTGTTTTTT
TRBV6-6,TRBJ2-3,NA,NA,CASSKTETDTQYF,TGTGCCAGCAGTAAGACAGAGACAGATACGCAGTATTTT
TRBV6-6,TRBJ1-4,NA,NA,CASSYLPRGKLFF,TGTGCCAGCAGTTACCTGCCAAGGGGAAAACTGTTTTTT
TRBV30,TRBJ2-1,TRBD2,NA,CAWSKGLAGGVGNEQFF,TGTGCCTGGAGCAAAGGACTAGCGGGAGGGGTTGGCAATGAGCAGTTCTTC
TRBV5-1,TRBJ2-5,NA,once,CASNLFRESWETQYF,TGCGCCAGCAACTTGTTCCGGGAGTCGTGGGAGACCCAGTACTTC
TRBV29-1,TRBJ2-1,NA,NA,CSVESGYNEQFF,TGCAGCGTCGAATCAGGGTACAATGAGCAGTTCTTC
TRBV5-1,TRBJ1-1,NA,NA,CASSLSGVTEAFF,TGCGCCAGCAGCTTGAGTGGGGTAACTGAAGCTTTCTTT
TRBV6-6,TRBJ1-1,NA,NA,CASHLPQDTEAFF,TGTGCCAGCCATCTTCCCCAGGACACTGAAGCTTTCTTT
TRBV5-4,TRBJ2-7,TRBD1,NA,CASSLGVRQGSSEQYF,TGTGCCAGCAGCTTGGGGGTAAGACAGGGCTCGAGCGAGCAGTACTTC
TRBV6-4,TRBJ2-3,TRBD2,NA,CASSAQAGSTDTQYF,TGTGCCAGCAGTGCCCAAGCGGGAAGCACAGATACGCAGTATTTT
TRBV10-2,TRBJ2-1,NA,NA,CASKATLGEQFF,TGCGCCAGCAAGGCCACCTTGGGGGAGCAGTTCTTC
TRBV27,TRBJ1-2,TRBD1,NA,CASKIAGTGYGYTF,TGTGCCAGTAAAATCGCCGGGACAGGGTATGGCTACACCTTC
TRBV5-1,TRBJ1-1,NA,NA,CASSLEPGLNTEAFF,TGCGCCAGCAGCTTGGAACCGGGATTGAACACTGAAGCTTTCTTT
TRBV4-1,TRBJ1-1,NA,NA,CASSLGLRGAGEAFF,TGCGCCAGCAGCCTAGGCCTTAGGGGGGCGGGTGAAGCTTTCTTT
TRBV5-1,TRBJ1-1,NA,NA,CASSKGQHVSTEAFF,TGCGCCAGCAGCAAAGGACAGCATGTGAGCACTGAAGCTTTCTTT